This record looks at one TCR beta chain sequence and its context. Sequencing used immunoSEQ multiplex PCR; TCRdb keeps in-frame clones, though not all of them. The profile shows around 5,000 clones, more than 65% of them singletons. The data were obtained in a study of blood T cell dynamics during melanoma immunotherapy. Time point indicated: week 3, after first cycle of checkpoint inhibitor. Germline CDR1 is SGHVS and CDR2 is FNYEAQ. CDR3 size: 13 residues. V lost 1 base, J lost 1 base, and 5 bases lay in between. The source was blood, collected from a patient treated with checkpoint blockade. The V and J genes are TRBV7-6 and TRBJ2-7; D is unresolved. This receptor was obtained from a human donor with melanoma. The CDR3 DNA reads as TGTGCCAGCAGCTTAGAGGTATCCTACGAGCAGTACTTC. This sequence encodes CASSLEVSYEQYF.